Each of the 28 T cell receptor beta chains below was sequenced from the same sample in a study of T cell repertoires in cytomegalovirus infection. TCRdb fed the reads into MiXCR, producing one record per CDR3 protein. The sample includes some 300,000 distinct CDR3 sequences, roughly 13% of them seen just once. Sequencing was done on a sample of PBMCs. Receptors originate from a human donor in good health (CMV status not recorded). Some clones in this sample may be carry-over from other donors' samples.

This clonotype came up many times. This chain links TRBV7-9 with TRBJ2-2; D uncertain. V lost 4 bases and J lost 0, with 18 bases in between. This CDR3 contains 18 residues. Germline-derived CDR1 and CDR2 are SEHNR and FQNEAQ (reference sequence). CDR3 region: CASSSSPLLRANTGELFF. For the CDR3, the DNA is TGTGCCAGCAGCTCGTCGCCCCTTCTTCGCGCGAACACCGGGGAGCTGTTTTTT.

This clonotype was seen a handful of times. V and J are TRBV7-8 and TRBJ2-3; 10 bases map to TRBD2. With 5 bases clipped from V and 0 bases from J, the junction kept 11 bases outside the gene matches. The length of the CDR3 is 18 residues. Per germline, CDR1 SGHVS and CDR2 FQNEAQ. CDR3 loop: CASSPSLTSGPSTDTQYF. CDR3 DNA sequence: TGTGCCAGCAGCCCCAGCCTGACTAGCGGGCCTAGCACAGATACGCAGTATTTT.

This clonotype has a handful of counts. The V gene is TRBV25-1, the J gene TRBJ2-1; the match to TRBD2 covers 10 bases. The germline V gene encodes CDR1 MGHDK and CDR2 SYGVNS. The CDR3 length is 16 residues. The ends lost 7 bases at V and 4 bases at J; junction bases unmatched: 10. The CDR3 protein is CASNSFGLAEYNEQFF. As DNA, the CDR3 is TGTGCCAGCAATTCCTTCGGACTAGCGGAATACAATGAGCAGTTCTTC. The whole variable domain, filled in from reference TRBV25-1 and TRBJ2-1, reads EADIYQTPRYLVIGTGKKITLECSQTMGHDKMYWYQQDPGMELHLIHYSYGVNSTEKGDLSSESTVSRIRTEHFPLTLESARPSHTSQYLCASNSFGLAEYNEQFFGPGTRLTVL.

As regards this clonotype: A read error may explain this, as a much larger clone is one base away. The chain carries TRBV19 and TRBJ1-1; possible D gene TRBD1, 5 bases. Germline values: CDR1 LNHDA, CDR2 SQIVND (reference sequence). CDR3 length equals 14 residues. Here the CDR3 DNA reads TGTGCCAGTAGTATAGATAACAGGAACACTGAAGCTTCCTTT. This codes for CASSIDNRNTEASF.

This clonotype was detected ten times or more. This sequence joins TRBV19 and TRBJ1-1, with D possibly being TRBD1 (5 bases). The CDR3 extends over 15 amino acids. Germline V CDR1 and CDR2: LNHDA, SQIVND (reference sequence). With 7 bases removed from V and 0 bases from J, the gap between germline ends came to 15 bases. The CDR3 is CASTRRGRLNTEAFF. DNA for the CDR3: TGTGCCAGTACCAGACGGGGACGGCTGAACACTGAAGCTTTCTTT. The full variable domain, in which reference TRBV19 and TRBJ1-1 provide the parts outside the CDR3, is DGGITQSPKYLFRKEGQNVTLSCEQNLNHDAMYWYRQDPGQGLRLIYYSQIVNDFQKGDIAEGYSVSREKKESFPLTVTSAQKNPTAFYLCASTRRGRLNTEAFFGQGTRLTVV.

V usage is TRBV14 and J usage is TRBJ1-1; D uncertain. The length of the CDR3 is 14 residues. Trimming took 0 bases from V and 7 from J, leaving 12 bases between them. Germline V gene data show CDR1 as SGHDN and CDR2 as FVKESK. The CDR3, as DNA: TGTGCCAGCAGCCAAGATCATGCGACCCGTGAAGCTTTCTTT. Translating it yields CASSQDHATREAFF.

Comment on this clonotype: A single base separates this from a much larger clone, so it may be a read error. The V gene is TRBV6-6, the J gene TRBJ2-7, with 9 bases lining up with TRBD2. V shed 0 bases, J shed 5 bases, and the junction held 5 bases outside the gene matches. Germline CDR1 MNHNY, CDR2 SVGAGI (reference sequence). The CDR3 is 15 amino acids. For the CDR3, the DNA is TGTGCCAGCAGTTACTCTAGCGGGAGTCCTAACGAGCAGTACTTC. As protein: CASSYSSGSPNEQYF.

This clonotype was seen more than once but under ten times. The chain combines TRBV11-2 with TRBJ1-2; TRBD1 matches 9 bases. Germline lookup yields CDR1 SGHAT and CDR2 FQNNGV. The CDR3 loop spans 15 amino acids. Germline trimming cut 5 bases from V and 12 bases from J; bases unmatched to any gene: 16. CDR3 in amino acids: CASSRVQGATMANTF. CDR3 nucleotides: TGTGCCAGCAGCCGAGTACAGGGGGCAACTATGGCAAACACCTTC.

J is TRBJ1-1 and V is TRBV2; unclear D gene. Germline CDR1 and CDR2: SNHLY and FYNNEI. CDR3 length: 12 residues. The V end lost 7 bases, the J end lost 5 bases, and 11 bases lay between the germline ends. In DNA, the CDR3 is TGTGCCAGCACGTTTTATGGGACTGAAGCTTTCTTT. This sequence encodes CASTFYGTEAFF. The complete variable domain, with remaining parts taken from reference TRBV2 and TRBJ1-1, reads EPEVTQTPSHQVTQMGQEVILRCVPISNHLYFYWYRQILGQKVEFLVSFYNNEISEKSEIFDDQFSVERPDGSNFTLKIRSTKLEDSAMYFCASTFYGTEAFFGQGTRLTVV.

V usage is TRBV4-1 and J usage is TRBJ1-5; D is uncertain. The V end was cut by 1 base, the J end by 7 bases, with 8 bases between. This CDR3 contains 13 residues. Germline assignment: CDR1 MGHRA and CDR2 YSYEKL. CDR3 residues: CASSQGIGQPQHF. The CDR3 coding sequence is TGCGCCAGCAGCCAAGGGATTGGCCAGCCCCAGCATTTT.

This clonotype has a handful of counts. V and J are TRBV29-1 and TRBJ1-1; 10 bases agree with TRBD1. The germline V gene encodes CDR1 SQVTM and CDR2 ANQGSEA. The CDR3 is made up of 12 amino acids. The V segment lost 8 bases and the J segment 6 bases; nucleotides outside the gene matches: 6. CDR3 in amino acids: CSSTGQGAEAFF. Here the CDR3 DNA reads TGCAGCTCGACCGGACAGGGGGCTGAAGCTTTCTTT.

The gene calls are TRBV4-2 and TRBJ2-2; D not resolved. The CDR3 runs 16 residues. The V and J ends lost 1 base and 8 bases respectively, with 17 bases between them. Looked up from germline, CDR1 is LGHNA and CDR2 is YNFKEQ. The CDR3 protein is CASSQAVSRQPGELFF. In DNA, the CDR3 is TGTGCCAGCAGCCAAGCCGTGTCGAGGCAACCGGGGGAGCTGTTTTTT.

The chain couples TRBV20-1 to TRBJ2-3, with 7 nucleotides matching TRBD2. The CDR3 has 17 residues. After removal of 0 bases from V and 0 bases from J, the junction contained 9 bases not matched to a gene. Germline CDR1 DFQATT, CDR2 SNEGSKA (reference sequence). DNA of the CDR3: TGCAGTGCTAGAGATCTAGGATCACTAGCGAGCACAGATACGCAGTATTTT. This gives the protein CSARDLGSLASTDTQYF.

J is TRBJ2-5 and V is TRBV9; D is possibly TRBD2 (7 bases). The CDR3 is made up of 17 amino acids. The germline V and J ends were trimmed by 0 bases and 1 base, with 16 bases remaining between them. Germline values: CDR1 SGDLS, CDR2 YYNGEE. This chain's CDR3 is CASSVGGGTTGQETQYF. In DNA, the CDR3 is TGTGCCAGCAGCGTAGGCGGGGGAACGACAGGCCAAGAGACCCAGTACTTC.

The genes are TRBV7-3 and TRBJ2-1, with 10 positions matching TRBD2. Germline V gene data show CDR1 as SGHTA and CDR2 as FQGTGA. The CDR3 covers 18 residues. Trimming at V came to 4 bases and at J to 6 bases, leaving 15 bases not matched to a gene. In DNA form, the CDR3 reads TGTGCCAGCAGCTCGGATGGGGGCCTAGCGGGGGAGACCAATGAGCAGTTCTTC. It specifies CASSSDGGLAGETNEQFF.

This clonotype was picked up a small number of times. The rearrangement joins TRBV19 to TRBJ2-6, with TRBD1 matching 11 bases. The CDR3 consists of 16 residues. V was pared by 5 bases and J by 4 bases, with 4 bases of the junction left unmatched. Germline V gives CDR1 LNHDA, CDR2 SQIVND (reference sequence). The CDR3 DNA is TGTGCCAGTAGTCTCGGACAGGGGGCCGGGGCCAACGTCCTGACTTTC. Its translation is CASSLGQGAGANVLTF.

This clonotype showed up many times. The chain uses TRBV7-2 and TRBJ2-3, with D hard to call. The CDR3 has 14 amino acids. V lost 2 bases and J 2 bases, leaving 8 bases between the germline ends. Germline CDR1 and CDR2: SGHTA and FQGNSA. The chain's CDR3 is CASSLRLHTDTQYF. The CDR3 nucleotides are TGTGCCAGCAGCTTACGTCTCCACACAGATACGCAGTATTTT.

This clonotype appeared a few times. Here the CDR3 DNA reads TGTGCCAGCAGCTTAGCAGCGGGAGTCTACAATGAGCAGTTCTTC. This codes for CASSLAAGVYNEQFF. This chain links TRBV7-9 with TRBJ2-1, with 8 bases lining up with TRBD2. J lost 3 bases, V lost 0 bases, and 1 base had no gene match. CDR3 length: 15 amino acids. Germline assignment: CDR1 SEHNR and CDR2 FQNEAQ (reference sequence).

This clonotype has ten or more counts. V gene TRBV25-1 combines with J gene TRBJ1-2, with TRBD1 identical over 10 bases. V trimming: 3 bases; J trimming: 6 bases; junction bases outside the gene matches: 7. The CDR3 is made up of 15 amino acids. Germline assignment: CDR1 MGHDK and CDR2 SYGVNS. The chain's CDR3 is CASSDHDRGQNGYTF. CDR3 coding DNA: TGTGCCAGCAGTGACCATGACAGGGGGCAAAATGGCTACACCTTC.

This clonotype was counted between two and nine times. The chain joins TRBV10-2 to TRBJ1-1, with a possible D match to TRBD1 (6 bases). V shed 8 bases and J shed 4 bases, with 17 bases lying between them. The CDR3 runs to 14 residues. Looked up from germline, CDR1 is WSHSY and CDR2 is SAAADI. The CDR3 protein is CASGSNRVFTEAFF. As DNA, the CDR3 is TGCGCCAGCGGTAGTAACAGGGTATTCACTGAAGCTTTCTTT.

This clonotype came up a few times. CDR3 in amino acids: CSVVVRGLSEQYF. The CDR3 DNA reads as TGCAGCGTTGTAGTCAGGGGGCTTAGCGAGCAGTACTTC. The chain couples TRBV29-1 to TRBJ2-7, with 8 bases fitting TRBD1. The CDR3 runs to 13 residues. The germline gives CDR1 SQVTM, CDR2 ANQGSEA. With V trimmed by 4 bases and J by 6 bases, 8 bases remained unmatched.

This clonotype has ten or more counts. The chain combines TRBV28 with TRBJ1-5; D remains unclear. The germline V gene has CDR1 MDHEN and CDR2 SYDVKM. Trimming cost V 2 bases and J 1 base, with 12 bases left between them. The CDR3 sequence is 16 residues long. This CDR3 reads CASSLGFSDSNQPQHF. CDR3 in DNA: TGTGCCAGCAGTTTAGGTTTTTCGGACAGCAATCAGCCCCAGCATTTT.

This clonotype was counted at least ten times. V gene TRBV7-2 combines with J gene TRBJ1-1; maybe TRBD1 (6 bases). Germline CDR1 reads SGHTA; CDR2 reads FQGNSA. With 1 base removed from V and 2 bases from J, the gap between germline ends came to 11 bases. The CDR3 spans 15 residues. This CDR3 reads CASSLVRGPNTEAFF. CDR3 DNA sequence: TGTGCCAGCAGCTTAGTGCGGGGGCCTAACACTGAAGCTTTCTTT.

This clonotype came up many times. V usage is TRBV7-6 and J usage is TRBJ2-5; TRBD1 is a possible D gene (6 bases). CDR3 length: 14 amino acids. CDR1 is SGHVS, CDR2 FNYEAQ, per germline. Trimming took off 5 bases at V and 2 bases at J, with 12 bases between the two ends. CDR3 in DNA: TGTGCCAGCAGCAAAGGACAGTTGCAAGAGACCCAGTACTTC. Its protein is CASSKGQLQETQYF.

At least ten counts were recorded for this clonotype. The chain joins TRBV2 to TRBJ2-2; D gene unclear. Trimming shortened V by 8 bases and J by 1 base, and 11 bases separated the two germline ends. Germline values: CDR1 SNHLY, CDR2 FYNNEI. The CDR3 has 14 amino acids. Written as DNA, the CDR3 is TGTGCCAGCGCAGTCCTTGAGAACACCGGGGAGCTGTTTTTT. It yields the protein CASAVLENTGELFF.

This clonotype was observed at least ten times. This chain joins TRBV10-3 and TRBJ1-2; D ambiguous. Trimming took off 7 bases at V and 5 bases at J, with 14 bases between the two ends. Germline-derived CDR1 and CDR2 are ENHRY and SYGVKD. There are 13 residues in the CDR3. The CDR3 sequence is CAINGRSGYGYTF. CDR3 sequence (DNA): TGTGCCATCAACGGAAGGTCGGGATATGGCTACACCTTC.

This chain uses TRBV24-1 with TRBJ2-3; D gene unclear. V gave up 3 bases and J gave up 0 bases, with 12 bases separating them. The CDR3 covers 16 residues. Per germline, CDR1 KGHDR and CDR2 SFDVKD. The CDR3 here is CATSDTTFTSTDTQYF. Written as DNA, the CDR3 is TGTGCCACCAGTGATACGACGTTTACTAGCACAGATACGCAGTATTTT.

This clonotype appeared many times. This sequence joins TRBV11-2 and TRBJ2-7, with a weak D call TRBD1 (6 bases). V lost 5 bases to trimming and J lost 3 bases, with 14 bases between them. Germline V lookup: CDR1 SGHAT, CDR2 FQNNGV. The CDR3 runs to 14 residues. The DNA of the CDR3 is TGTGCCAGCAGCCAGGACAGCGGATACTACGAGCAGTACTTC. Translating it yields CASSQDSGYYEQYF.